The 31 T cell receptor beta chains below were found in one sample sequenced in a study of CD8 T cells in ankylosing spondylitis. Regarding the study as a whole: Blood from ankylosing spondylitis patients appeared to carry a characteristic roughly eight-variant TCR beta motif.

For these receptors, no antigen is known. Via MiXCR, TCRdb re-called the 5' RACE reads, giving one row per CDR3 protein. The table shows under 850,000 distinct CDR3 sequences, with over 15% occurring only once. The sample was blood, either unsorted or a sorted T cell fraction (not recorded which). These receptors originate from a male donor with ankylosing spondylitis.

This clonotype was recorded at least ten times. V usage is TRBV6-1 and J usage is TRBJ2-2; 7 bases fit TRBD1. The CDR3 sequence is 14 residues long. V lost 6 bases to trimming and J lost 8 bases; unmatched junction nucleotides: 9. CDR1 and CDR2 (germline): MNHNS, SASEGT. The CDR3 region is CASSRDSIRGELFF. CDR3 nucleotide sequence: TGTGCCAGCAGCCGGGACAGCATCAGGGGGGAGCTGTTTTTT.

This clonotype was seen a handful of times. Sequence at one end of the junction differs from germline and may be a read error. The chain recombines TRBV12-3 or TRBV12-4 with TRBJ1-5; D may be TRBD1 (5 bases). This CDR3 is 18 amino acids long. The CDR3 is CTSSPGGGKRYSNQPQHF. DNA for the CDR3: TGTACCAGCAGTCCCGGGGGGGGAAAAAGATATAGCAATCAGCCCCAGCATTTT.

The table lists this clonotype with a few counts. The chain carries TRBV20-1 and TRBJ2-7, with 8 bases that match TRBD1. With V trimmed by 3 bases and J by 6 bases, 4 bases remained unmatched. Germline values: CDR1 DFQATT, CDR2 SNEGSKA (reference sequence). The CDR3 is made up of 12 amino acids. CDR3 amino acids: CSARRTGSEQYF. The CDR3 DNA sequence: TGCAGTGCTAGGCGGACAGGGAGCGAGCAGTACTTC.

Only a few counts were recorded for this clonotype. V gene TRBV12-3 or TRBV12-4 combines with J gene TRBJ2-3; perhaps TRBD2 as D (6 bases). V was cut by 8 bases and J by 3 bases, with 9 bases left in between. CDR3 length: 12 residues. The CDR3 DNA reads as TGTGCCAGCCGGAGGGAGACAGATACGCAGTATTTT. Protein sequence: CASRRETDTQYF.

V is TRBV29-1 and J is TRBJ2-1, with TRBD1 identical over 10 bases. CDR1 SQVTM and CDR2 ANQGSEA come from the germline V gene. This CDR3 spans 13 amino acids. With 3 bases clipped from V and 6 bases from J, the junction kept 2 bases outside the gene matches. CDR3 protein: CSVDRTGGNEQFF. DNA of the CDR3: TGCAGCGTTGACAGGACAGGGGGCAATGAGCAGTTCTTC.

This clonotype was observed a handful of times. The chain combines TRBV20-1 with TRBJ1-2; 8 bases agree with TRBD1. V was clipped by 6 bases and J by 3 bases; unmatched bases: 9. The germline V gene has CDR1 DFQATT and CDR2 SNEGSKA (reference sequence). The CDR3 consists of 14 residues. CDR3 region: CSAPLAGGHYGYTF. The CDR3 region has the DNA TGCAGTGCCCCGCTAGCAGGGGGCCACTATGGCTACACCTTC.

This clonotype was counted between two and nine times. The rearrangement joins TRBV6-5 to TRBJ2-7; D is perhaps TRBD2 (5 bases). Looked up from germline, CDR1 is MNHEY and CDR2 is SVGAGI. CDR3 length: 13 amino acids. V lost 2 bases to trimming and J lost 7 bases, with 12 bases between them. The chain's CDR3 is CASSYHRTGEQYF. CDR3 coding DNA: TGTGCCAGCAGTTACCACCGGACTGGAGAGCAGTACTTC.

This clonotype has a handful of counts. This CDR3 reads CASSPGGQGKSPLHF. CDR3 sequence (DNA): TGTGCCAGCAGTCCTGGGGGGCAGGGCAAATCACCCCTCCACTTT. J is TRBJ1-6 and V is TRBV12-3 or TRBV12-4, with TRBD1 as a possible D gene (6 bases). CDR3 length: 15 amino acids. V lost 5 bases and J lost 10, with 18 bases in between.

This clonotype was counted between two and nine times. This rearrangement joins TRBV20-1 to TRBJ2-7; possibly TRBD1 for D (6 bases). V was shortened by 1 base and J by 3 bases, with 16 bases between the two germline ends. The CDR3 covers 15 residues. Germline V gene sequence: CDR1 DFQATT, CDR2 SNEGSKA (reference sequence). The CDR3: CSARVRDTAFYEQYF. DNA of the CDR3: TGCAGTGCTAGAGTCCGGGACACGGCCTTCTACGAGCAGTACTTC.

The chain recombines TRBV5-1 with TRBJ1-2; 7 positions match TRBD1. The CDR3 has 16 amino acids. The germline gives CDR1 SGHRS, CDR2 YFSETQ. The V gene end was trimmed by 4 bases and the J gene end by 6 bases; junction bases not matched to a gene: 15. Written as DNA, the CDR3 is TGCGCCAGCAGCACGGTTGCAGGGGGAGACCGCGATGGCTACACCTTC. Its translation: CASSTVAGGDRDGYTF.

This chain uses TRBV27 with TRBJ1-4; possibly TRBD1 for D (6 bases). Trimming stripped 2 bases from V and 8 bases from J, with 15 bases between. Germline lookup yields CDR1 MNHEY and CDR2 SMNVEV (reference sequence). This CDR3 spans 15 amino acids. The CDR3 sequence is CASSLTLGGLEKLFF. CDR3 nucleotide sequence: TGTGCCAGCAGTTTAACTCTCGGGGGCCTCGAAAAACTGTTTTTT.

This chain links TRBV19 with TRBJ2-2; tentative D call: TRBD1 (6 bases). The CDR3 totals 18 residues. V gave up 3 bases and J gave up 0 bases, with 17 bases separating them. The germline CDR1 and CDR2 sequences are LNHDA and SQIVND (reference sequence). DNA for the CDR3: TGTGCCAGTAGTATCTTTGGGACACTATACGCGAACACCGGGGAGCTGTTTTTT. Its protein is CASSIFGTLYANTGELFF.

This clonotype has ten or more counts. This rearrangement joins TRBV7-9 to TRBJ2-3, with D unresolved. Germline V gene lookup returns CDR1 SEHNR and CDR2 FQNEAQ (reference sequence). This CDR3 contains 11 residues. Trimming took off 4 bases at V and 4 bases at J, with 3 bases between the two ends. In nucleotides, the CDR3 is TGTGCCAGCAGCTCCCCAGATACGCAGTATTTT. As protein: CASSSPDTQYF.

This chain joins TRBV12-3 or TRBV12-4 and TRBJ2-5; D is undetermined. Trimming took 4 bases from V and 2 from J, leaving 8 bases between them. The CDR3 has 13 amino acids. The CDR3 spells CASSYAGQETQYF. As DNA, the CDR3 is TGTGCCAGCAGTTACGCAGGACAAGAGACCCAGTACTTC.

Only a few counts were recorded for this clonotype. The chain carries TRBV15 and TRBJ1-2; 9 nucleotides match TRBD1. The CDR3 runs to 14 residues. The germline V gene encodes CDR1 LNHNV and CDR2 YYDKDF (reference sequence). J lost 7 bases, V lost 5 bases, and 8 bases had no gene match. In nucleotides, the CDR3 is TGTGCCACCAGCGTGGACAGGGGTCCCAGTGGCTACACCTTC. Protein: CATSVDRGPSGYTF.

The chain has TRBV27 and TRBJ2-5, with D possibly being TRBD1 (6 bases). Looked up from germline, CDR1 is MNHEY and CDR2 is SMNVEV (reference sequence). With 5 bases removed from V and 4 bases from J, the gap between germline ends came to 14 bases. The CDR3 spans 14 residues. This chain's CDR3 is CASSSHTGTETQYF. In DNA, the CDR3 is TGTGCCAGCAGTAGCCACACAGGGACAGAGACCCAGTACTTC.

This CDR3 reads CASSQIGPLAATEQFF. The CDR3 DNA follows: TGCGCCAGCAGCCAAATAGGGCCCTTAGCGGCAACGGAGCAGTTCTTC. This chain connects TRBV4-1 to TRBJ2-1; perhaps TRBD2 as D (6 bases). Germline values: CDR1 MGHRA, CDR2 YSYEKL. The CDR3 runs 16 residues. V dropped 2 bases and J dropped 10 bases, with 21 bases sitting between them.

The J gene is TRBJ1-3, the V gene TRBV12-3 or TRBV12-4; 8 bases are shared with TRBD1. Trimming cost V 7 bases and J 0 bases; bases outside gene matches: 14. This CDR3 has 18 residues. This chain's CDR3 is CASTLTDRATLSGNTIYF. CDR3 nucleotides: TGTGCCAGCACCTTAACGGACAGGGCCACGCTCTCTGGAAACACCATATATTTT.

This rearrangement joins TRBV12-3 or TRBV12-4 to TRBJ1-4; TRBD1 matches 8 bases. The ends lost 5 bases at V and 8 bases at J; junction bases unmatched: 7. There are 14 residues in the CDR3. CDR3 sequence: CASSTAGQVEKLFF. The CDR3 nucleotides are TGTGCCAGCAGTACGGCGGGACAGGTGGAAAAACTGTTTTTT.

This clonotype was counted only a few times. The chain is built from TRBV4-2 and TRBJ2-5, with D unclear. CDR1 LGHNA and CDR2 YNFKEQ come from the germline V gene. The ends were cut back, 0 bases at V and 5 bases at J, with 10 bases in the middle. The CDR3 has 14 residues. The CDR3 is CASSQDGDTETQYF. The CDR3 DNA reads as TGTGCCAGCAGCCAAGATGGGGATACGGAGACCCAGTACTTC.

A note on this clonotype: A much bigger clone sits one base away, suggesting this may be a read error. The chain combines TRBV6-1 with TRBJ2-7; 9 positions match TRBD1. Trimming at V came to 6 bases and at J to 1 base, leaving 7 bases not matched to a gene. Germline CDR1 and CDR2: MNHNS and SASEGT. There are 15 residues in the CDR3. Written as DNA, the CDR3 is TGTGCCAGCAGCCCCGGGACAGGGTTTTCCTACGAGCAGTACTTC. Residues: CASSPGTGFSYEQYF.

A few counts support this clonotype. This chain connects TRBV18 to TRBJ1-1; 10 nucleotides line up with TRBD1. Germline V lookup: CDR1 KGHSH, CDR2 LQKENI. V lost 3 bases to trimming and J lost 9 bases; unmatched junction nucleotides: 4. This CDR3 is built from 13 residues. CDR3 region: CASSPGTGEKAFF. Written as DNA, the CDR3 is TGTGCCAGCTCACCTGGGACAGGGGAAAAAGCTTTCTTT.

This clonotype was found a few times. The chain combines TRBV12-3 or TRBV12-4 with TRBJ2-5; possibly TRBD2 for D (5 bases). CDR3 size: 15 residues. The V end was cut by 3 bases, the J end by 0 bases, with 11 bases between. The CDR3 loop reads CASSFRSGNQETQYF. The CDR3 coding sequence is TGTGCCAGCAGTTTTAGGTCGGGGAACCAAGAGACCCAGTACTTC.

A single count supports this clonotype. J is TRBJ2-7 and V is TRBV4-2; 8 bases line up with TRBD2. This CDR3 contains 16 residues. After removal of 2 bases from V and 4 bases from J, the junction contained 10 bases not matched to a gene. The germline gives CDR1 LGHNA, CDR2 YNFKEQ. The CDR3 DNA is TGTGCCAGCAGCCAATCGGGGACGGGAGGGACTTACGAGCAGTACTTC. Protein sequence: CASSQSGTGGTYEQYF.

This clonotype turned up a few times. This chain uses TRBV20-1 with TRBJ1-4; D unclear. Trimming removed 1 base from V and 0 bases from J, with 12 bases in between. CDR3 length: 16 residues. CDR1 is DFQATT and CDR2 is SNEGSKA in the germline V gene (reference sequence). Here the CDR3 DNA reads TGCAGTGCTAGAGCCATTCAAAGATCAACTAATGAAAAACTGTTTTTT. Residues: CSARAIQRSTNEKLFF.

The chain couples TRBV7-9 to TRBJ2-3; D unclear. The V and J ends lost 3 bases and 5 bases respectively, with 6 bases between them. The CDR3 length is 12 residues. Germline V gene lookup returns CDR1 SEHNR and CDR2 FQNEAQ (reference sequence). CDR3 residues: CASSLTQDTQYF. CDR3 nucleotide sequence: TGTGCCAGCAGCTTGACACAAGATACGCAGTATTTT.

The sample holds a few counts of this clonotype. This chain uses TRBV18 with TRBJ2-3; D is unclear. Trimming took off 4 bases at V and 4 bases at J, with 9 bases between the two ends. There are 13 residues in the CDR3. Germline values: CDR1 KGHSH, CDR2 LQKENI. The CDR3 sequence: CASSLLEPDTQYF. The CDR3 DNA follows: TGTGCCAGCTCACTCCTAGAACCAGATACGCAGTATTTT. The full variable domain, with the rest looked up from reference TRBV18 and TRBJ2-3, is NAGVMQNPRHLVRRRGQEARLRCSPMKGHSHVYWYRQLPEEGLKFMVYLQKENIIDESGMPKERFSAEFPKEGPSILRIQQVVRGDSAAYFCASSLLEPDTQYFGPGTRLTVL.

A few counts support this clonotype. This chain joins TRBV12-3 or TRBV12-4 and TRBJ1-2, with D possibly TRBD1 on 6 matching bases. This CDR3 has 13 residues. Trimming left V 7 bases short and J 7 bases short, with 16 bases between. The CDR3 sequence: CASKGWGAGGYTF. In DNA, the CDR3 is TGTGCCAGCAAGGGGTGGGGGGCAGGTGGCTACACCTTC.

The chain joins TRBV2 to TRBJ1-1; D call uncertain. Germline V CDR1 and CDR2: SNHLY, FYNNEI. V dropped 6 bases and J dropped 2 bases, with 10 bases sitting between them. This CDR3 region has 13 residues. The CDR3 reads CASRAEDNTEAFF. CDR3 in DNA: TGTGCCAGCAGGGCAGAGGATAACACTGAAGCTTTCTTT.

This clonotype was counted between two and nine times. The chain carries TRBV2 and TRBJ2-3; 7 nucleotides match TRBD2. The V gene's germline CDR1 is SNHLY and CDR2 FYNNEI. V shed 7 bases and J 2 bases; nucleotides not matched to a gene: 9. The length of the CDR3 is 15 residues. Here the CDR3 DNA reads TGTGCCAGCAAGGTCCAGCGGGGTTCCACAGATACGCAGTATTTT. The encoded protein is CASKVQRGSTDTQYF.

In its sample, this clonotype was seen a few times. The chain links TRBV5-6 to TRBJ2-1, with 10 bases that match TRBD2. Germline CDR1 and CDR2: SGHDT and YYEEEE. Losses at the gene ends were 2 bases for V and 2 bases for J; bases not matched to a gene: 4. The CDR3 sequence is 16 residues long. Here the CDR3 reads CASSFSGTSAYNEQFF. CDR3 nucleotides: TGTGCCAGCAGCTTCTCCGGGACTAGCGCCTACAATGAGCAGTTCTTC.